The T cell receptor beta chain described here comes from a study of cytomegalovirus exposure and HLA in healthy donors. The PCR contained 60 Vbeta and 13 Jbeta primers. Some clones are missing from TCRdb's copy, which holds only in-frame ones; the method was immunoSEQ multiplex PCR. The sample consists of 150,000 to 200,000 clones, around 78% of them appearing once. The CDR3 spans 17 residues. V lost 0 bases and J lost 0; bases outside the gene matches: 6. The germline CDR1 and CDR2 sequences are SGDLS and YYNGEE. The rearrangement joins TRBV9 to TRBJ1-3; the match to TRBD1 covers 7 bases. The source material was PBMCs. The sequence was collected from a woman between 50 and 59 years old in good health and CMV-seropositive. This chain's CDR3 is CASSVASGQSSGNTIYF. The CDR3 nucleotides read TGTGCCAGCAGCGTAGCTTCGGGACAGAGCTCTGGAAACACCATATATTTT. The whole variable domain, remainder taken from reference TRBV9 and TRBJ1-3, is DSGVTQTPKHLITATGQRVTLRCSPRSGDLSVYWYQQSLDQGLQFLIQYYNGEERAKGNILERFSAQQFPDLHSELNLSSLELGDSALYFCASSVASGQSSGNTIYFGEGSWLTVV.